The 26 T cell receptor beta chains below come from one sample, sequenced in a study of T cell responses to AZD1222 COVID-19 vaccine. This table comes from immunoSEQ multiplex PCR, and its TCRdb copy is limited to in-frame clones, with some not included. The data hold 140,000 to 150,000 clones, with around 87% observed a single time. The sequences come from peripheral blood, collected on day 0 of AZD1222 vaccination. These receptors were taken from an adult in good health.

A few counts support this clone. The chain carries TRBV12-3 or TRBV12-4 and TRBJ1-5; D ambiguous. The CDR3 has 13 residues. V lost 3 bases and J lost 6, with 9 bases in between. CDR3 region: CASSFARGQPQHF. Here the CDR3 DNA reads TGTGCCAGCAGTTTTGCTCGGGGTCAGCCCCAGCATTTT.

J is TRBJ2-7 and V is TRBV5-6; D might be TRBD2 (6 bases). V was cut by 4 bases and J by 3 bases, with 14 bases left in between. This CDR3 spans 14 amino acids. Germline V gives CDR1 SGHDT, CDR2 YYEEEE. As DNA, the CDR3 is TGTGCCAGCAGCGAAGGGACTGCGATCTACGAGCAGTACTTC. It is translated as CASSEGTAIYEQYF.

Here the CDR3 reads CASSHQTGAIVYTEAFF. CDR3 nucleotides: TGTGCCAGCAGTCACCAGACAGGGGCTATCGTATATACTGAAGCTTTCTTT. The chain joins TRBV6-6 to TRBJ1-1; 8 bases line up with TRBD1. Unmatched junction bases numbered 16, after V lost 5 bases and J lost 5 bases. Per germline, CDR1 MNHNY and CDR2 SVGAGI (reference sequence). This CDR3 region has 17 residues.

The chain links TRBV7-8 to TRBJ1-3; D remains unclear. The CDR3 consists of 15 residues. Trimming left V 3 bases short and J 0 bases short, with 9 bases between. Germline assignment: CDR1 SGHVS and CDR2 FQNEAQ. The CDR3 DNA follows: TGTGCCAGCAGCTTGAGGAGCCCCTCTGGAAACACCATATATTTT. Its protein product is CASSLRSPSGNTIYF.

This chain links TRBV3-1 (or the pseudogene TRBV3-2) with TRBJ1-5; 8 bases line up with TRBD1. The CDR3 runs to 16 residues. Losses at the gene ends were 1 base for V and 1 base for J; bases not matched to a gene: 3. The germline V gene has CDR1 LGHDT and CDR2 YNNKEL (reference sequence). CDR3 nucleotide sequence: TGTGCCAGCAGCCAAGCTGACAGGGGCAGCAATCAGCCCCAGCATTTT. Its translation is CASSQADRGSNQPQHF.

The rearrangement joins TRBV6-1 to TRBJ1-1, with D possibly being TRBD1 (5 bases). CDR1 and CDR2 from the germline V gene are MNHNS and SASEGT. The germline V and J ends were trimmed by 3 bases and 1 base, with 9 bases remaining between them. CDR3 size: 14 residues. This CDR3 is CASSDPRENTEAFF. CDR3 coding DNA: TGTGCCAGCAGTGACCCCAGGGAGAACACTGAAGCTTTCTTT.

The chain links TRBV19 to TRBJ2-1, with 8 positions matching TRBD2. J lost 3 bases, V lost 5 bases, and 9 bases had no gene match. The CDR3 runs 16 residues. Germline V lookup: CDR1 LNHDA, CDR2 SQIVND (reference sequence). The CDR3 DNA sequence: TGTGCCAGTAGTGGGACTAGGGGGTCTAGCTACAATGAGCAGTTCTTC. This gives the protein CASSGTRGSSYNEQFF.

The rearrangement joins TRBV6-1 to TRBJ2-7, with D hard to call. The germline V gene encodes CDR1 MNHNS and CDR2 SASEGT. V lost 2 bases to trimming and J lost 3 bases, with 14 bases between them. The CDR3 sequence is 15 residues long. The CDR3: CASSEMVKIGYEQYF. As DNA, the CDR3 is TGTGCCAGCAGTGAAATGGTAAAGATCGGCTACGAGCAGTACTTC.

The V gene is TRBV5-1, the J gene TRBJ2-1, with 8 bases aligning to TRBD1. Per the germline V gene, CDR1 is SGHRS and CDR2 is YFSETQ. V lost 4 bases and J lost 7; bases outside the gene matches: 4. This CDR3 region has 13 residues. Here the CDR3 DNA reads TGCGCCAGCAGCCCGACAGGGGCTAATGAGCAGTTCTTC. Translated: CASSPTGANEQFF.

V and J are TRBV14 and TRBJ2-5; D possibly matches TRBD1 or TRBD2 (6 bases each). CDR3 length equals 16 residues. Germline CDR1 SGHDN, CDR2 FVKESK. Deletions cut 3 bases from V and 5 bases from J, with 19 bases between. CDR3 protein: CASSHKWYGGKETQYF. CDR3 sequence (DNA): TGTGCCAGCAGCCACAAGTGGTACGGGGGCAAGGAGACCCAGTACTTC.

This clone was observed once. J is TRBJ1-2 and V is TRBV6-5, with D possibly TRBD1 on 5 matching bases. Germline CDR1 and CDR2: MNHEY and SVGAGI. The CDR3 sequence is 16 residues long. The ends were cut back, 2 bases at V and 8 bases at J, with 21 bases in the middle. In DNA form, the CDR3 reads TGTGCCAGCAGTTACAGCCCCGGGGCATCGGCGGTCGGCTACACCTTC. It yields the protein CASSYSPGASAVGYTF.

As regards this clone: The sample has other DNA sequences that encode this CDR3 too. The J gene is TRBJ1-5, the V gene TRBV27; D not resolved. The germline V and J ends were trimmed by 5 bases and 6 bases, with 8 bases remaining between them. CDR3 length: 12 amino acids. In germline, CDR1 is MNHEY, CDR2 SMNVEV (reference sequence). This CDR3 is CASSPPGQPQHF. The CDR3 nucleotides read TGTGCCAGCAGTCCTCCGGGTCAGCCCCAGCATTTT.

The rearrangement uses TRBV11-1 and TRBJ1-3; D is uncertain. The CDR3 is made up of 14 amino acids. V was clipped by 1 base and J by 4 bases, with 8 bases between them. In germline, CDR1 is SGHAT, CDR2 FQDESV (reference sequence). The CDR3 nucleotides read TGTGCCAGCAGCTTAGAAGGGCCCGGAAACACCATATATTTT. Protein: CASSLEGPGNTIYF.

In nucleotides, the CDR3 is TGTGCCAGCAGTTACGTGCTAGCGGGGGGATACGAGCAGTACTTC. It codes for CASSYVLAGGYEQYF. The chain uses TRBV6-5 and TRBJ2-7; the match to TRBD2 covers 11 bases. V dropped 2 bases and J dropped 4; count of bases not matched to a gene: 4. The CDR3 totals 15 residues. From germline, CDR1 is MNHEY and CDR2 SVGAGI.

The CDR3 DNA reads TGTGCCAGCAGCCAATCCCCCCCGGGACGCCTCACCTACGAGCAGTACTTC. Amino acid sequence: CASSQSPPGRLTYEQYF. The chain uses TRBV16 and TRBJ2-7; D is tentatively TRBD1 or TRBD2 (5 bases each). V was trimmed by 0 bases and J by 2 bases, leaving 17 bases between them. Germline values: CDR1 KGHSY, CDR2 FQNENV. There are 17 residues in the CDR3.

This clone was recorded once. The chain recombines TRBV7-8 with TRBJ1-6; a weak D match, TRBD1 (6 bases). Germline values: CDR1 SGHVS, CDR2 FQNEAQ. This CDR3 contains 13 residues. V lost 1 base and J 10 bases, leaving 8 bases between the germline ends. The CDR3 reads CASSLDRVSPLHF. The CDR3 region has the DNA TGTGCCAGCAGCTTAGACAGGGTCTCACCCCTCCACTTT. The variable domain in full, with the rest retrieved from reference TRBV7-8 and TRBJ1-6, is GAGVSQSPRYKVAKRGQDVALRCDPISGHVSLFWYQQALGQGPEFLTYFQNEAQLDKSGLPSDRFFAERPEGSVSTLKIQRTQQEDSAVYLCASSLDRVSPLHFGNGTRLTVT.

There are a few counts of this clone. The chain has TRBV9 and TRBJ2-2; weak D call: TRBD2 (5 bases). V was clipped by 2 bases and J by 3 bases, with 20 bases between them. Germline CDR1 reads SGDLS; CDR2 reads YYNGEE. The CDR3 sequence is 18 residues long. The CDR3 coding sequence is TGTGCCAGCAGCGTTAATCCTGAGGGAGAAGGTGACACCGGGGAGCTGTTTTTT. This encodes CASSVNPEGEGDTGELFF.

This chain connects TRBV15 to TRBJ1-6; D gene uncertain. The germline V gene encodes CDR1 LNHNV and CDR2 YYDKDF (reference sequence). Trimming took 1 base from V and 0 from J, leaving 4 bases between them. The CDR3 contains 15 residues. The CDR3 spells CATSRASSYNSPLHF. The CDR3 region has the DNA TGTGCCACCAGCAGAGCTAGCTCCTATAATTCACCCCTCCACTTT.

V gene TRBV5-4 combines with J gene TRBJ2-1; TRBD2 aligns across 8 bases. The CDR3 extends over 15 amino acids. The V segment lost 5 bases and the J segment 6 bases; nucleotides outside the gene matches: 10. Germline V gene lookup returns CDR1 SGHNT and CDR2 YYREEE (reference sequence). The CDR3 here is CASSGGTRGSNEQFF. In DNA form, the CDR3 reads TGTGCCAGCAGTGGCGGGACTAGGGGGTCCAATGAGCAGTTCTTC.

The rearrangement joins TRBV15 to TRBJ1-2, with TRBD1 as a possible D gene (6 bases). The CDR3 runs 15 residues. V lost 3 bases to trimming and J lost 6 bases, with 17 bases between them. Germline V CDR1 and CDR2: LNHNV, YYDKDF (reference sequence). The CDR3 bases are TGTGCCACCAGCAGCTGGGGTGAGGGGGATAATGGCTACACCTTC. Its protein product is CATSSWGEGDNGYTF.

The rearrangement links TRBV5-3 to TRBJ2-7; no clear D. TRBV5-3 counts as an open reading frame of uncertain function. V lost 4 bases, J lost 4 bases, and 15 bases lay in between. The CDR3 loop spans 14 amino acids. This CDR3 is CARSPTVSPYEQYF. The CDR3 region has the DNA TGTGCCAGAAGCCCGACGGTTTCCCCATACGAGCAGTACTTC.

The CDR3 sequence is CASSVARAGGSWETQYF. CDR3 nucleotides: TGTGCCAGCAGCGTAGCTCGAGCGGGGGGCTCTTGGGAGACCCAGTACTTC. The V gene is TRBV9, the J gene TRBJ2-5; 9 bases are a match to TRBD2. The length of the CDR3 is 17 residues. Trimming at V came to 0 bases and at J to 5 bases, leaving 11 bases not matched to a gene. Per the germline V gene, CDR1 is SGDLS and CDR2 is YYNGEE.

This clone was detected only a few times. The genes are TRBV28 and TRBJ1-3; D ambiguous. V gave up 4 bases and J gave up 11 bases, with 18 bases separating them. The CDR3 spans 14 residues. CDR1 is MDHEN and CDR2 is SYDVKM in the germline V gene. This chain's CDR3 is CASSSRLTNNAIYF. The CDR3 nucleotides read TGTGCCAGCAGTTCACGATTGACCAATAACGCCATATATTTT.

V is TRBV4-2 and J is TRBJ1-4; TRBD1 matches at 8 bases. V lost 0 bases and J lost 5; bases outside the gene matches: 2. The CDR3 consists of 15 residues. Germline V gene data show CDR1 as LGHNA and CDR2 as YNFKEQ. CDR3 sequence reads: CASSQDGTGNEKLFF. CDR3 nucleotides: TGTGCCAGCAGCCAAGATGGGACAGGCAATGAAAAACTGTTTTTT.

V usage is TRBV19 and J usage is TRBJ2-7, with no clear D. The CDR3 length is 14 residues. Germline V lookup: CDR1 LNHDA, CDR2 SQIVND (reference sequence). V lost 0 bases to trimming and J lost 3 bases, with 9 bases between them. The CDR3 reads CASSIDRASYEQYF. CDR3 coding DNA: TGTGCCAGTAGTATAGATCGGGCAAGCTACGAGCAGTACTTC. The full variable domain, its missing parts supplied by reference TRBV19 and TRBJ2-7, is DGGITQSPKYLFRKEGQNVTLSCEQNLNHDAMYWYRQDPGQGLRLIYYSQIVNDFQKGDIAEGYSVSREKKESFPLTVTSAQKNPTAFYLCASSIDRASYEQYFGPGTRLTVT.

This clone was detected ten times or more. This chain joins TRBV11-1 and TRBJ2-5; tentative D call: TRBD2 (6 bases). The V end was cut by 5 bases, the J end by 0 bases, with 16 bases between. The CDR3 sequence is 16 residues long. CDR1 is SGHAT, CDR2 FQDESV, per germline (reference sequence). The CDR3 loop reads CASSPDSGHNQETQYF. The CDR3 bases are TGTGCCAGCAGCCCCGATAGCGGACACAACCAAGAGACCCAGTACTTC.